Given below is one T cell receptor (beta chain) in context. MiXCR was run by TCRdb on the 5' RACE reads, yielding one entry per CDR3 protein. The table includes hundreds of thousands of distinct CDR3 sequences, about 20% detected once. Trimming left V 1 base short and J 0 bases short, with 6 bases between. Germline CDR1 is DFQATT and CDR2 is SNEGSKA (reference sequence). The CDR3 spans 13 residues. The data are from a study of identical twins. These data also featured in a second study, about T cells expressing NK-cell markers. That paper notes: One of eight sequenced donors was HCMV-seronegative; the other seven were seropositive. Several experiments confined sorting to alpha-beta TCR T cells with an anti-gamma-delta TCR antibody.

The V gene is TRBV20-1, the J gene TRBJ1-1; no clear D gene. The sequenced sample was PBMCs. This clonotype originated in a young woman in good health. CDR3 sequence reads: CSARVRMNTEAFF. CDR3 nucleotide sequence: TGCAGTGCTAGAGTACGGATGAACACTGAAGCTTTCTTT.